A selection of T cell receptor beta chains follows, all from one sample in a study of monozygotic twins with inflammatory bowel disease. TCRdb reprocessed the 5' RACE reads, keeping one entry per CDR3 protein, no DNA. The record lists some 300,000 distinct CDR3 sequences, of which the ten most abundant hold over 5.5%. What was sequenced was blood. The receptor source for this set is a human donor with ulcerative colitis or Crohn's disease, or a healthy co-twin of an affected twin (not recorded which). Each CDR3 is given with its conserved first and last residue. The order of the fields is CDR3 protein, J gene, V gene.

CSARADGTVTLVQQYF TRBJ2-7 TRBV20-1
CASSLGFSGSTLF TRBJ2-1 TRBV7-2
CASSVIEHTQYF TRBJ2-3 TRBV7-2
CASRTDRWNQPQHF TRBJ1-5 TRBV19
CASSFIGNQPQHF TRBJ1-5 TRBV28
CASSQGRGQINSPLHF TRBJ1-6 TRBV4-1
CASSQTREAEQYF TRBJ2-7 TRBV14
CASSSGVGTEAFF TRBJ1-1 TRBV2
CSARGRGGNTGELFF TRBJ2-2 TRBV29-1
CASSRRHSYNEQFF TRBJ2-1 TRBV7-2
CASSLDFSGSYNEQFF TRBJ2-1 TRBV5-4
CASTGGSLNQPQHF TRBJ1-5 TRBV28
CSARRLAEETQYF TRBJ2-5 TRBV20-1
CSVGRNPTEAFF TRBJ1-1 TRBV29-1
CASSSSGGITDTQYF TRBJ2-3 TRBV19
CSARERERTAFF TRBJ1-1 TRBV20-1
CASSNGVSYEQYF TRBJ2-7 TRBV18
CASSLESGGASYNEQFF TRBJ2-1 TRBV28
CASNSRETQYF TRBJ2-5 TRBV5-1
CASSLGDYSGNQPQHF TRBJ1-5 TRBV9
CATGRGLGTDTQYF TRBJ2-3 TRBV11-1
CASSPGGFQEKLFF TRBJ1-4 TRBV7-2
CASSWGTAGTEAFF TRBJ1-1 TRBV5-1
CASRLGGSYNSPLHF TRBJ1-6 TRBV12-3/TRBV12-4
CASSAGLYEQYF TRBJ2-7 TRBV7-9
CASNPGQGFSNQPQHF TRBJ1-5 TRBV12-3/TRBV12-4
CASSLTGQGKEQYF TRBJ2-7 TRBV5-1
CASSPGASRREQYF TRBJ2-7 TRBV12-3/TRBV12-4
CASSTPGRVYQETQYF TRBJ2-5 TRBV7-2
CASSWVGYGYTF TRBJ1-2 TRBV12-3/TRBV12-4
CASSLQGGGTGELFF TRBJ2-2 TRBV5-1
CAISVAEHTGELFF TRBJ2-2 TRBV10-3
CASDYGVGVNTEAFF TRBJ1-1 TRBV12-3/TRBV12-4
CASRHGLQETQYF TRBJ2-5 TRBV28
CASSFLATYEQYF TRBJ2-7 TRBV7-2
CASSILRTGAGANVLTF TRBJ2-6 TRBV19
CASSLVFQQDYDQYF TRBJ2-7 TRBV7-2
CASSPPDGRYGYTF TRBJ1-2 TRBV12-3/TRBV12-4
CASSPLYGQLQETQYF TRBJ2-5 TRBV7-2